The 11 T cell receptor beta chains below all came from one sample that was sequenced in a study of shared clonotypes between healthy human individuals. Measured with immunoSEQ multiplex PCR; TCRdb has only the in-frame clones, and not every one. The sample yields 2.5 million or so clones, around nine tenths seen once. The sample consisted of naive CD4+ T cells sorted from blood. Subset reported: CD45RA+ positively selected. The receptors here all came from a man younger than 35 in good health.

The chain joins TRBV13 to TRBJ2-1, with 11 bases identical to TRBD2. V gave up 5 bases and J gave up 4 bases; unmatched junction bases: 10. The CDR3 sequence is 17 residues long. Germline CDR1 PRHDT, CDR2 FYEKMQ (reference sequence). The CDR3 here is CASSHGSGRAGYNEQFF. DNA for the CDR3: TGTGCCAGCAGCCATGGTAGCGGGAGGGCCGGATACAATGAGCAGTTCTTC.

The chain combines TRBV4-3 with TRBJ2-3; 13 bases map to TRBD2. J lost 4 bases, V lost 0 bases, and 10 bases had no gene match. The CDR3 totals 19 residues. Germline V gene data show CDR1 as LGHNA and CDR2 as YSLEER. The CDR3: CASSQEPGTSGTKSDTQYF. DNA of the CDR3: TGCGCCAGCAGCCAAGAGCCGGGGACTAGCGGGACAAAGTCAGATACGCAGTATTTT.

The CDR3 bases are TGTGCCAGCAGTGATACAGGACGCTACGAGCAGTACTTC. Protein: CASSDTGRYEQYF. The chain recombines TRBV2 with TRBJ2-5; maybe TRBD1 (5 bases). The tail of the sequence fits TRBJ2-7 better, so the J call may be wrong. This CDR3 contains 13 residues. CDR1 SNHLY and CDR2 FYNNEI come from the germline V gene.

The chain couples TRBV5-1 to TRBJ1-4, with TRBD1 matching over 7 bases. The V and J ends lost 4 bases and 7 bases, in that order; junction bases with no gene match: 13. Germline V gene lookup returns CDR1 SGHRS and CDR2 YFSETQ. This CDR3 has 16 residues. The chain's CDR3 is CASSPPVTGLGEKLFF. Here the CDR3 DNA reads TGCGCCAGCAGCCCCCCGGTGACAGGGCTGGGTGAAAAACTGTTTTTT.

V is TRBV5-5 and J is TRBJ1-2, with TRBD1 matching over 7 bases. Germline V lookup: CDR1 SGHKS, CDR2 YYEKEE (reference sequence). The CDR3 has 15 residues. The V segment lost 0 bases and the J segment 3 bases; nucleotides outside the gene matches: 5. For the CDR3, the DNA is TGTGCCAGCAGCTTGGGGCCGGGGACAGACTATGGCTACACCTTC. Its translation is CASSLGPGTDYGYTF.

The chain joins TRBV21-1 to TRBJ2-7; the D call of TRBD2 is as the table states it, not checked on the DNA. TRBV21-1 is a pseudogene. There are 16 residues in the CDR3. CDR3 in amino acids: CASSNLGSSPGYEQYF. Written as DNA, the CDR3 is TGTGCCAGCAGCAACTTAGGGAGTTCCCCTGGGTACGAGCAGTACTTC.

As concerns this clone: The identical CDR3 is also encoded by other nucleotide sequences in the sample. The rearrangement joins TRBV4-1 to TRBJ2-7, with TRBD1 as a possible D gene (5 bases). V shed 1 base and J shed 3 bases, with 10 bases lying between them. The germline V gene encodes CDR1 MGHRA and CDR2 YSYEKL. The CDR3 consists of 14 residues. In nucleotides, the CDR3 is TGCGCCAGCAGCCAAGTAGCCAGGGACTACGAGCAGTACTTC. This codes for CASSQVARDYEQYF.

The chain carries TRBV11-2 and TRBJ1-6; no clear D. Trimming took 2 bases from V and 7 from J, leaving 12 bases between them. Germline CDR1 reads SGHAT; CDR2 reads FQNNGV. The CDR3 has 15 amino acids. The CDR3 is CASSLSSEVNSPLHF. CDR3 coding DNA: TGTGCCAGCAGCTTATCCTCGGAGGTAAATTCACCCCTCCACTTT.

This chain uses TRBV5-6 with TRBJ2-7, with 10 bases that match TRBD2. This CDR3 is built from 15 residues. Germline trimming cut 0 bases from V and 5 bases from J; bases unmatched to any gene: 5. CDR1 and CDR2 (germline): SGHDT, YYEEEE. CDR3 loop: CASSLGAGGPHEQYF. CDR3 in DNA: TGTGCCAGCAGCTTGGGAGCGGGGGGGCCCCACGAGCAGTACTTC.

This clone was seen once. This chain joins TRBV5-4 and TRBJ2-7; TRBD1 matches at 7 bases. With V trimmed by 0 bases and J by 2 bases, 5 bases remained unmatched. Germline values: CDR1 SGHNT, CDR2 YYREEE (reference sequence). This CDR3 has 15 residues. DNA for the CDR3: TGTGCCAGCAGCTTGGGGACCGACAGGGCCTACGAGCAGTACTTC. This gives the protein CASSLGTDRAYEQYF.

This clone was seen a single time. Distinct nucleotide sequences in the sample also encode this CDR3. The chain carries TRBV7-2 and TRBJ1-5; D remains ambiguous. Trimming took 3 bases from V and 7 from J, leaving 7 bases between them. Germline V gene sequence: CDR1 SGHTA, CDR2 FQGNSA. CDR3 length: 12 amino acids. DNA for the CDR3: TGTGCCAGCAGCTTTCTTGGGCAGCCCCAGCATTTT. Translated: CASSFLGQPQHF.